This T cell receptor beta chain was recorded in a study of blood T cell repertoires in COVID-19. On the study more broadly: The United States, Italy and Spain supplied acute and convalescent COVID-19 samples. T cells, B-cell-depleted T cells, or PBMCs provided the cDNA or gDNA that served as material.

This CDR3 region has 13 residues. V was shortened by 5 bases and J by 3 bases, with 11 bases between the two germline ends. Germline CDR1 is MDHEN and CDR2 is SYDVKM. Seattle patients were enrolled during active infection and followed longitudinally. As originally analysed: Reference gene primers were amplified, and this amplification served to estimate nucleated cell counts. Clones were sequenced by immunoSEQ multiplex PCR, and TCRdb holds only the in-frame ones, with some missing. That table supplies the V and J calls and clone size; D and trimming were determined from the DNA. Altogether fewer than 700,000 clones are present, roughly 91% being singletons, with the ten largest covering 7.5% to 9.5%.

The sample taken for sequencing was peripheral blood. The receptor comes from a woman in her forties or fifties with COVID-19, enrolled during active disease. The chain combines TRBV28 with TRBJ2-7, with D maybe TRBD2 (5 bases). The CDR3 sequence: CASSLGANYEQYF. The CDR3 bases are TGTGCCAGCAGTCTGGGAGCTAACTACGAGCAGTACTTC.